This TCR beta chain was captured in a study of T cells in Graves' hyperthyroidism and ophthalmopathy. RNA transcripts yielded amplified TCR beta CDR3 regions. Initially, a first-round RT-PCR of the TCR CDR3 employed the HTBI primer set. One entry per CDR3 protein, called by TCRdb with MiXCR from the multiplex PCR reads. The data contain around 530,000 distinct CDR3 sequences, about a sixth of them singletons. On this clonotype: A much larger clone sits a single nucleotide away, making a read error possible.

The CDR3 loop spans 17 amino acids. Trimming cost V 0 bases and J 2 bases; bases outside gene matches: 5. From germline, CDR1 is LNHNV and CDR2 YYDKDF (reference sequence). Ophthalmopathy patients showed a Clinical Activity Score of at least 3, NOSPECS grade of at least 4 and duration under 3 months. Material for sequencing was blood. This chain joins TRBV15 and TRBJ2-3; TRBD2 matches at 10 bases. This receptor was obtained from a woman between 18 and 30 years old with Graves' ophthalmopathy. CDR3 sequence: CATSRELAGSDTDTQYF. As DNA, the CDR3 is TGTGCCACCAGCAGAGAACTAGCGGGGTCCGACACAGATACGCAGTATTTT.